These 30 T cell receptor beta chains share one sample of origin, sequenced in a study of vaccination and CD4 T cells after COVID-19. The antigens of these receptors remain unknown. Treatment noted: approximately 10-day PBMC culture with coronavirus spike peptide pools or control peptides (ViraFEST assay). Unexposed donor CD4+ T cells predated the COVID-19 pandemic, collected 2011-2018. Sequencing of the DNA from cultured CD4+ T cells was carried out with the Oncomine TCR Beta short-read assay. TCRdb re-derived calls from the PCR reads in MiXCR, one entry per CDR3 protein. The data contain 7,000 to 8,500 distinct CDR3 sequences, 35% to 45% of them singletons. Sequenced: CD4+ T cells from blood, cultured in vitro. These receptor sequences come from a human donor in good health.

This chain uses TRBV21-1 with TRBJ1-6; the D call TRBD1 from the table was never checked on the DNA. TRBV21-1 is a listed pseudogene. The CDR3 loop spans 12 amino acids. Written as DNA, the CDR3 is TGTGCCACCCCCAACAGGAATTCACCCCTCCACTTT. As protein: CATPNRNSPLHF.

There are a few counts of this clonotype. J is TRBJ2-3 and V is TRBV6-4, with 12 positions matching TRBD2. This CDR3 spans 17 amino acids. The V gene end was trimmed by 3 bases and the J gene end by 1 base; junction bases not matched to a gene: 5. The germline gives CDR1 MRHNA, CDR2 SNTAGT. CDR3 nucleotides: TGTGCCAGCAGTGAAGAGGCTAGCGGGGGGGGCACAGATACGCAGTATTTT. The encoded protein is CASSEEASGGGTDTQYF.

The V gene is TRBV19, the J gene TRBJ2-7, with 9 bases fitting TRBD1. The CDR3 has 14 residues. V shed 4 bases, J shed 5 bases, and the junction held 6 bases outside the gene matches. Germline assignment: CDR1 LNHDA and CDR2 SQIVND (reference sequence). The CDR3: CASSRKGTGNEQYF. CDR3 nucleotide sequence: TGTGCCAGTAGTAGGAAGGGGACAGGGAACGAGCAGTACTTC.

The genes are TRBV2 and TRBJ2-1, with D possibly TRBD1 on 9 matching bases. CDR3 size: 15 residues. Trimming removed 7 bases from V and 8 bases from J, with 21 bases in between. Germline loops: CDR1 SNHLY, CDR2 FYNNEI. CDR3 region: CASTGGGTGLDEQFF. CDR3 bases: TGTGCCAGCACCGGGGGGGGGACAGGGTTGGATGAGCAGTTCTTC.

The V call is TRBV12-3 or TRBV12-4, the J call TRBJ1-1, with D possibly TRBD1 on 6 matching bases. The CDR3 contains 14 residues. Deletions cut 3 bases from V and 3 bases from J, with 11 bases between. CDR3 protein: CASSFQGTDTEAFF. CDR3 bases: TGTGCCAGCAGTTTTCAGGGGACGGACACTGAAGCTTTCTTT.

This clonotype appeared a single time. The chain recombines TRBV12-3 or TRBV12-4 with TRBJ1-5; TRBD1 matches 7 bases. The CDR3 length is 14 residues. Losses at the gene ends were 6 bases for V and 4 bases for J; bases not matched to a gene: 6. CDR3 nucleotides: TGTGCCAGCAGATACGGGACAGAAAATCAGCCCCAGCATTTT. It codes for CASRYGTENQPQHF.

V is TRBV6-1 and J is TRBJ2-1; a weak D match, TRBD2 (7 bases). The germline V gene encodes CDR1 MNHNS and CDR2 SASEGT. CDR3 size: 13 residues. Between the trimmed V and J ends, which lost 8 bases and 9 bases, there was a span of 17 bases. Written as DNA, the CDR3 is TGTGCCAGCGAGGGGGGGGGTCAGGTTGAGCAGTTCTTC. Its translation is CASEGGGQVEQFF.

The rearrangement joins TRBV20-1 to TRBJ1-1, with TRBD1 identical over 10 bases. This CDR3 comprises 12 residues. Losses at the gene ends were 5 bases for V and 7 bases for J; bases not matched to a gene: 4. Germline CDR1 and CDR2: DFQATT and SNEGSKA (reference sequence). CDR3 nucleotide sequence: TGCAGTGCTGGACAGGGGGGAGATGAAGCTTTCTTT. Its protein is CSAGQGGDEAFF.

The V and J genes are TRBV29-1 and TRBJ2-1; D possibly matches TRBD1 or TRBD2 (7 bases each). V lost 7 bases, J lost 8 bases, and 18 bases lay in between. The germline V gene encodes CDR1 SQVTM and CDR2 ANQGSEA. CDR3 length: 13 residues. As DNA, the CDR3 is TGCAGCGCCCTTCGGGCAGGGGGGGATGAGCAGTTCTTC. Amino acid sequence: CSALRAGGDEQFF.

The V call is TRBV5-1, the J call TRBJ1-3; D is undetermined. The CDR3 extends over 14 amino acids. Germline V gene sequence: CDR1 SGHRS, CDR2 YFSETQ. Trimming removed 6 bases at V and 0 bases at J, with 10 bases between. This chain's CDR3 is CASMRGDSGNTIYF. CDR3 DNA: TGCGCCAGCATGAGAGGAGACTCTGGAAACACCATATATTTT.

This chain connects TRBV20-1 to TRBJ2-3; a possible D gene is TRBD2 (6 bases). Germline values: CDR1 DFQATT, CDR2 SNEGSKA (reference sequence). The V end was cut by 5 bases, the J end by 0 bases, with 9 bases between. This CDR3 has 13 amino acids. The CDR3 DNA is TGCAGTGCTGCGAGCGGGAGCACAGATACGCAGTATTTT. It is translated as CSAASGSTDTQYF.

V gene TRBV7-8 combines with J gene TRBJ2-7; D not resolved. V was cut by 0 bases and J by 6 bases, with 9 bases left in between. Germline V lookup: CDR1 SGHVS, CDR2 FQNEAQ. The CDR3 has 13 residues. In DNA form, the CDR3 reads TGTGCCAGCAGCTTAGCGCAGGATCGCGAGCAGTACTTC. Its protein product is CASSLAQDREQYF.

The table lists this clonotype with a few counts. V is TRBV7-6 and J is TRBJ2-3; TRBD2 aligns across 10 bases. The ends lost 2 bases at V and 4 bases at J; junction bases unmatched: 3. In germline, CDR1 is SGHVS, CDR2 FNYEAQ. The CDR3 runs to 15 residues. DNA for the CDR3: TGTGCCAGCAGCTTAATCCTAGCGGGGGCAGATACGCAGTATTTT. It is translated as CASSLILAGADTQYF. The whole variable domain, remainder taken from reference TRBV7-6 and TRBJ2-3, is GAGVSQSPRYKVTKRGQDVALRCDPISGHVSLYWYRQALGQGPEFLTYFNYEAQQDKSGLPNDRFSAERPEGSISTLTIQRTEQRDSAMYRCASSLILAGADTQYFGPGTRLTVL.

The genes are TRBV4-1 and TRBJ1-5, with 10 bases lining up with TRBD1. V trimming: 3 bases; J trimming: 9 bases; junction bases outside the gene matches: 14. The CDR3 consists of 17 residues. Germline V gene lookup returns CDR1 MGHRA and CDR2 YSYEKL. The CDR3 nucleotides read TGCGCCAGCAGCCAGGGACGGGACAGGGGTGCGGTGTGGCCCCAGCATTTT. It encodes CASSQGRDRGAVWPQHF.

The CDR3 DNA follows: TGTGCCAGCAGTCCTGGGACTAGCTACGAGCAGTACTTC. Protein: CASSPGTSYEQYF. V and J are TRBV28 and TRBJ2-7, with 8 bases matching TRBD2. V lost 5 bases and J lost 3; bases outside the gene matches: 3. Germline-derived CDR1 and CDR2 are MDHEN and SYDVKM. The CDR3 is 13 amino acids.

In nucleotides, the CDR3 is TGCGCCAGCAGCTGGGGACTAGCGGACTACGAGCAGTACTTC. It yields the protein CASSWGLADYEQYF. V is TRBV5-1 and J is TRBJ2-7, with TRBD2 matching over 11 bases. Germline loops: CDR1 SGHRS, CDR2 YFSETQ. The trim removed 3 bases at V and 3 bases at J, leaving 2 bases unmatched. The CDR3 is 14 amino acids.

The chain combines TRBV7-2 with TRBJ2-5; D not certain. The CDR3 sequence is 13 residues long. The V end lost 7 bases, the J end lost 4 bases, and 13 bases lay between the germline ends. CDR1 and CDR2 from the germline V gene are SGHTA and FQGNSA. Written as DNA, the CDR3 is TGTGCCAGCAACGAAGGAGTTGGAGAGACCCAGTACTTC. This translates into CASNEGVGETQYF. The full variable domain, with the rest looked up from reference TRBV7-2 and TRBJ2-5, is GAGVSQSPSNKVTEKGKDVELRCDPISGHTALYWYRQSLGQGLEFLIYFQGNSAPDKSGLPSDRFSAERTGGSVSTLTIQRTQQEDSAVYLCASNEGVGETQYFGPGTRLLVL.

This clonotype was observed a handful of times. The chain couples TRBV7-6 to TRBJ1-6; D remains unclear. This CDR3 comprises 16 residues. CDR1 is SGHVS and CDR2 is FNYEAQ in the germline V gene. V lost 5 bases, J lost 3 bases, and 14 bases lay in between. The CDR3 coding sequence is TGTGCCAGCAGCCCTGCCCCAACCAGCTATAATTCACCCCTCCACTTT. This gives the protein CASSPAPTSYNSPLHF.

J is TRBJ1-4 and V is TRBV6-4, with a possible D match to TRBD1 (5 bases). Germline lookup yields CDR1 MRHNA and CDR2 SNTAGT. This CDR3 has 12 amino acids. The V end was cut by 8 bases, the J end by 6 bases, with 10 bases between. Here the CDR3 DNA reads TGTGCCAGCGGGGGACGTTATGAAAAACTGTTTTTT. Protein: CASGGRYEKLFF.

This rearrangement joins TRBV12-3 or TRBV12-4 to TRBJ1-2; 7 nucleotides align to TRBD1. J gave up 7 bases and V 2 bases, and 7 bases lay outside the gene matches. The CDR3 sequence is 14 residues long. The CDR3 sequence is CASSLTGQPPGYTF. The CDR3 DNA reads as TGTGCCAGCAGTTTAACGGGACAGCCTCCTGGCTACACCTTC.

The chain is built from TRBV20-1 and TRBJ2-3; 12 bases align to TRBD2. The CDR3 length is 15 residues. J lost 4 bases, V lost 5 bases, and 7 bases had no gene match. The germline gives CDR1 DFQATT, CDR2 SNEGSKA (reference sequence). For the CDR3, the DNA is TGCAGTGCTCCCCGGACTAGCGGGGTATCAGATACGCAGTATTTT. It specifies CSAPRTSGVSDTQYF.

The chain uses TRBV7-2 and TRBJ1-3; tentative D call: TRBD1 (6 bases). Germline-derived CDR1 and CDR2 are SGHTA and FQGNSA. The length of the CDR3 is 14 residues. Deletions cut 2 bases from V and 6 bases from J, with 11 bases between. The CDR3 loop is CASSLNGGLNTIYF. DNA for the CDR3: TGTGCCAGCAGCTTAAACGGGGGCTTAAACACCATATATTTT.

This clonotype appeared a single time. The rearrangement joins TRBV7-9 to TRBJ2-5; a possible D gene is TRBD2 (5 bases). V lost 5 bases, J lost 4 bases, and 14 bases lay in between. This CDR3 region has 14 residues. The V gene's germline CDR1 is SEHNR and CDR2 FQNEAQ (reference sequence). Here the CDR3 reads CASSPLEGLETQYF. CDR3 sequence (DNA): TGTGCCAGCAGCCCTCTCGAGGGATTAGAGACCCAGTACTTC.

This clonotype ranks as medium-sized (0.01 to 0.1%). This chain connects TRBV7-9 to TRBJ1-5; D perhaps matches TRBD1 (6 bases). Germline V gene data show CDR1 as SEHNR and CDR2 as FQNEAQ (reference sequence). V lost 4 bases to trimming and J lost 4 bases, with 8 bases between them. CDR3 length: 13 amino acids. This CDR3 reads CASSSGTNQPQHF. CDR3 nucleotide sequence: TGTGCCAGCAGCTCCGGGACAAATCAGCCCCAGCATTTT. Complete variable domain (other parts from reference TRBV7-9 and TRBJ1-5): DTGVSQNPRHKITKRGQNVTFRCDPISEHNRLYWYRQTLGQGPEFLTYFQNEAQLEKSRLLSDRFSAERPKGSFSTLEIQRTEQGDSAMYLCASSSGTNQPQHFGDGTRLSIL.

V gene TRBV7-8 combines with J gene TRBJ2-2; no clear D. Trimming took 0 bases from V and 3 from J, leaving 8 bases between them. CDR1 SGHVS and CDR2 FQNEAQ come from the germline V gene. The CDR3 has 15 amino acids. The CDR3 loop is CASSLAGGDTGELFF. For the CDR3, the DNA is TGTGCCAGCAGCTTAGCCGGCGGAGACACCGGGGAGCTGTTTTTT.

This chain links TRBV20-1 with TRBJ1-6; TRBD1 might be the D (6 bases). Germline V gene sequence: CDR1 DFQATT, CDR2 SNEGSKA (reference sequence). V dropped 4 bases and J dropped 7 bases, with 11 bases sitting between them. The CDR3 loop spans 13 amino acids. The CDR3 DNA sequence: TGCAGTGCTACACAGGGCGGCAATTCACCCCTCCACTTT. Translation gives CSATQGGNSPLHF.

The chain recombines TRBV20-1 with TRBJ2-3; D call uncertain. Germline-derived CDR1 and CDR2 are DFQATT and SNEGSKA (reference sequence). The CDR3 covers 12 residues. With 1 base removed from V and 2 bases from J, the gap between germline ends came to 4 bases. Here the CDR3 reads CSARGATDTQYF. Written as DNA, the CDR3 is TGCAGTGCTAGAGGGGCCACAGATACGCAGTATTTT.

The CDR3 loop reads CSANPAGTGDTQYF. In nucleotides, the CDR3 is TGCAGTGCTAACCCGGCGGGGACTGGCGATACGCAGTATTTT. This chain links TRBV20-1 with TRBJ2-3; maybe TRBD2 (6 bases). V was trimmed by 4 bases and J by 6 bases, leaving 17 bases between them. The CDR3 runs to 14 residues. Germline assignment: CDR1 DFQATT and CDR2 SNEGSKA (reference sequence).

This clonotype occurred a few times. The chain is built from TRBV20-1 and TRBJ2-1; D is tentatively TRBD1 or TRBD2 (5 bases each). CDR1 is DFQATT, CDR2 SNEGSKA, per germline (reference sequence). The CDR3 runs 14 residues. Trimming cost V 4 bases and J 6 bases, with 16 bases left between them. In DNA form, the CDR3 reads TGCAGTGCTAATACCGGGACCTGGGGCAATGAGCAGTTCTTC. This translates into CSANTGTWGNEQFF.

The genes are TRBV6-5 and TRBJ2-7; weak D call: TRBD2 (5 bases). This CDR3 is built from 13 residues. Trimming took 0 bases from V and 6 from J, leaving 9 bases between them. Germline-derived CDR1 and CDR2 are MNHEY and SVGAGI. CDR3 DNA: TGTGCCAGCAGTTACTCGCCTGAGGGCGAGCAGTACTTC. Its translation is CASSYSPEGEQYF.